This T cell receptor beta chain was found in a study of a mutant IDH1 vaccine in newly diagnosed glioma. In the study overall: Eight vaccine doses were administered to patients at weeks 1, 3, 5, 7, 11, 15, 19 and 23. In some groups vaccination began 4-6 weeks post-radiotherapy; others received it with temozolomide. Mean patient age was around 40 years; around 62% were male and roughly 38% female. Study outcomes and limitations: The authors found pseudoprogression apparently unrelated to changes in top peripheral T cell clonotypes.

The sample's time point: week 11, during vaccination. Every vaccine dose comprised 300 ug of mutant IDH1 20-mer peptide plus topical imiquimod. The data were produced by immunoSEQ multiplex PCR, yet TCRdb's version contains in-frame clones alone and is incomplete. The table has about 120,000 clones, about 80% seen once. With respect to this clone: Its antigen is undetermined.

The CDR3 is made up of 15 amino acids. V was pared by 5 bases and J by 3 bases, with 5 bases of the junction left unmatched. Germline V CDR1 and CDR2: SGHTA, FQGNSA. The rearrangement uses TRBV7-2 and TRBJ2-3; TRBD1 matches at 10 bases. The receptor comes from a man aged 40-49 years with glioma. The sequenced sample was PBMCs, obtained from a glioma patient whose treatment included an IDH1 peptide vaccine. In DNA, the CDR3 is TGTGCCAGCAGCGTTGACAGGGGGCGAACAGATACGCAGTATTTT. It yields the protein CASSVDRGRTDTQYF.